The clone carrying this T cell receptor beta chain has only a few counts. This entry belongs to a study of blood T cell repertoires in COVID-19. At the level of the study: Researchers got acute and convalescent COVID-19 samples from the United States, Italy and Spain. Sources were T cells, B-cell-depleted T cells, or PBMCs; the material itself was cDNA or gDNA.

Germline V CDR1 and CDR2: SGHAT, FQDESV (reference sequence). CDR3 length: 16 amino acids. V was shortened by 1 base and J by 0 bases, with 13 bases between the two germline ends. TCRdb keeps only in-frame clones here, not all; method: immunoSEQ multiplex PCR. This table has some 270,000 clones, 70% to 90% appearing once. The clonotype comes from a woman in her 70s with acute or convalescent COVID-19. The gene calls are TRBV11-1 and TRBJ2-7; D uncertain. Specimen: peripheral blood. DNA of the CDR3: TGTGCCAGCAGCTTAGGCACCCTCGATAGCTCCTACGAGCAGTACTTC. Residues: CASSLGTLDSSYEQYF.